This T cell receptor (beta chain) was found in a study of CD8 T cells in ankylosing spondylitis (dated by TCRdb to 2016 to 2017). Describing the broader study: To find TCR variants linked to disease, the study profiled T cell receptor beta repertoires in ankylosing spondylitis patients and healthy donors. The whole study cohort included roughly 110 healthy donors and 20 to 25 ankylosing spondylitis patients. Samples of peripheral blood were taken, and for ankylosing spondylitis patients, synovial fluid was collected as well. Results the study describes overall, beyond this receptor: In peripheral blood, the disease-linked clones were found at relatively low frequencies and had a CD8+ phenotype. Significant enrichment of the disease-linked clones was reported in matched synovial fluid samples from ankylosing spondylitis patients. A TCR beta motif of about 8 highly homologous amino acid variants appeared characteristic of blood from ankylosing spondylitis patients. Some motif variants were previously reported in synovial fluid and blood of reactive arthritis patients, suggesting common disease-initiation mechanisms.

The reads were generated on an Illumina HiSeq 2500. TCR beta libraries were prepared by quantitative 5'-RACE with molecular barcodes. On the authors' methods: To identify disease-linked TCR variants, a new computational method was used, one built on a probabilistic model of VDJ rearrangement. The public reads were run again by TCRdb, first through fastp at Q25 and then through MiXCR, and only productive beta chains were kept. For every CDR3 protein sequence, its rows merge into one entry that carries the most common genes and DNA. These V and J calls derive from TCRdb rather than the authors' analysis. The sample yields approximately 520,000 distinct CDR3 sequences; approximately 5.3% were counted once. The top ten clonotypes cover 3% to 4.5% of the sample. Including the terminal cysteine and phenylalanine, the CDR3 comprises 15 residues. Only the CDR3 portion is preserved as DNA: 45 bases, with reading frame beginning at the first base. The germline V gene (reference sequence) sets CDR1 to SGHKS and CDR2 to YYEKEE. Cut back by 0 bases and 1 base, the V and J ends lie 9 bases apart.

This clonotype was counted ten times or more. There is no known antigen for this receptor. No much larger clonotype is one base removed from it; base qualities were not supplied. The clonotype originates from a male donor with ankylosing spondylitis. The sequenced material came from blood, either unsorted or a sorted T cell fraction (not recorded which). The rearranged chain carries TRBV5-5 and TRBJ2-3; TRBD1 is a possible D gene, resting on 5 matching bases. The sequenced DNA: TGTGCCAGCAGCTTGGAGGTCAGGGGCACAGATACGCAGTATTTT. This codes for CASSLEVRGTDTQYF. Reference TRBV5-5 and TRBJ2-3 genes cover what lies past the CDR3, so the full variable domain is DAGVTQSPTHLIKTRGQQVTLRCSPISGHKSVSWYQQVLGQGPQFIFQYYEKEERGRGNFPDRFSARQFPNYSSELNVNALLLGDSALYLCASSLEVRGTDTQYFGPGTRLTVL.